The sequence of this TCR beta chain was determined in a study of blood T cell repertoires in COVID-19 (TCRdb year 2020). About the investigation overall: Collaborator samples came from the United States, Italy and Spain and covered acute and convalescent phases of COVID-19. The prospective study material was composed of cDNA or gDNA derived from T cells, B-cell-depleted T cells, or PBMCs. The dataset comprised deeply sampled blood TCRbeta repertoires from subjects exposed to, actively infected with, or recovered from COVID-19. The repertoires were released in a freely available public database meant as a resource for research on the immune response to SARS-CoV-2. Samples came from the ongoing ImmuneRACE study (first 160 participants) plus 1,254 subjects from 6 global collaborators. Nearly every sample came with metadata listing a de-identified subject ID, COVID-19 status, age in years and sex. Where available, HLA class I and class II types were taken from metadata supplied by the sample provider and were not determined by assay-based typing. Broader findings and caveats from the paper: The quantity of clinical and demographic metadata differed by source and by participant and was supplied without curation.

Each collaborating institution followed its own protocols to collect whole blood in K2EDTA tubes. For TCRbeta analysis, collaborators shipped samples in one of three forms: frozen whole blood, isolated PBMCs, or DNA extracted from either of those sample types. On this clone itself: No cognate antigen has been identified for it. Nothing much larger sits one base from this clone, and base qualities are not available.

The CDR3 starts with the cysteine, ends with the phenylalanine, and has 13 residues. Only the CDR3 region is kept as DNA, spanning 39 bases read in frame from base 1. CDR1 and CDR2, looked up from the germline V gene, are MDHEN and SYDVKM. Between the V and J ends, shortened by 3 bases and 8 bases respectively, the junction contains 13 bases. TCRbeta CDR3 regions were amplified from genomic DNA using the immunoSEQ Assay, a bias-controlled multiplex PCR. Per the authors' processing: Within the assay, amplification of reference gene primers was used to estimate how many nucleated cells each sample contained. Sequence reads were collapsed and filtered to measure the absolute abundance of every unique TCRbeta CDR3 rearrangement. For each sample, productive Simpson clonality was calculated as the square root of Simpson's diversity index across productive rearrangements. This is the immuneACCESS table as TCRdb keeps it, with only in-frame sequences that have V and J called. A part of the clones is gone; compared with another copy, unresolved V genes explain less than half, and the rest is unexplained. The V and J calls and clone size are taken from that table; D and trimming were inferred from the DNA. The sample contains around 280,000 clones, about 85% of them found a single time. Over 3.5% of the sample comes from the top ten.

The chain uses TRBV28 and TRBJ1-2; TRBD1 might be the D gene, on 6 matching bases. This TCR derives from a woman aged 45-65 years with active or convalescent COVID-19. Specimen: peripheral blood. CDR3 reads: CASSLGGAKGYTF. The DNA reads TGTGCCAGCAGTTTGGGGGGGGCGAAGGGCTACACCTTC.